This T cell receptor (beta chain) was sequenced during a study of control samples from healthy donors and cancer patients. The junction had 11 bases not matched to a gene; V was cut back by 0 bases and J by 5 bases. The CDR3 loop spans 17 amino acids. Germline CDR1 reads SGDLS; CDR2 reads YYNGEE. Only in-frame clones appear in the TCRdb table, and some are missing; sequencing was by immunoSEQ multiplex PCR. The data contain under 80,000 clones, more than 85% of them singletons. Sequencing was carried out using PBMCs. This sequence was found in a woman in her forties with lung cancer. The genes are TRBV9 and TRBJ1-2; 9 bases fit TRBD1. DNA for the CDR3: TGTGCCAGCAGCGTAGTGACAGGGGGACCAATTAAGTATGGCTACACCTTC. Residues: CASSVVTGGPIKYGYTF. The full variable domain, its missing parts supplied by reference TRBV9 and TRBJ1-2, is DSGVTQTPKHLITATGQRVTLRCSPRSGDLSVYWYQQSLDQGLQFLIQYYNGEERAKGNILERFSAQQFPDLHSELNLSSLELGDSALYFCASSVVTGGPIKYGYTFGSGTRLTVV.